This T cell receptor (beta chain) is drawn from a study of T cell responses to AZD1222 COVID-19 vaccine. Study-level results: Vaccine-associated CD4 TCRs ranged over spike, dominating at 160-218 and 743-854.

Using immunoSEQ multiplex PCR, the repertoire was profiled, and TCRdb retains in-frame clones only, with some absent. This table holds some 250,000 clones, 94% found once. V was shortened by 5 bases and J by 2 bases, with 14 bases between the two germline ends. Looked up from germline, CDR1 is PRHDT and CDR2 is FYEKMQ (reference sequence). The CDR3 extends over 15 amino acids. Second-dose intervals of approximately 4 or approximately 12 weeks were pooled. With regard to this clone: Its antigen remains unidentified.

The chain has TRBV13 and TRBJ2-3; D unclear. The receptor was isolated from an adult who received the AZD1222 COVID-19 vaccine. Sequenced here: peripheral blood, sampled 28 days after the second AZD1222 dose. DNA of the CDR3: TGTGCCAGCAGCCCTGGGCAGAGCCTCACAGATACGCAGTATTTT. It yields the protein CASSPGQSLTDTQYF.